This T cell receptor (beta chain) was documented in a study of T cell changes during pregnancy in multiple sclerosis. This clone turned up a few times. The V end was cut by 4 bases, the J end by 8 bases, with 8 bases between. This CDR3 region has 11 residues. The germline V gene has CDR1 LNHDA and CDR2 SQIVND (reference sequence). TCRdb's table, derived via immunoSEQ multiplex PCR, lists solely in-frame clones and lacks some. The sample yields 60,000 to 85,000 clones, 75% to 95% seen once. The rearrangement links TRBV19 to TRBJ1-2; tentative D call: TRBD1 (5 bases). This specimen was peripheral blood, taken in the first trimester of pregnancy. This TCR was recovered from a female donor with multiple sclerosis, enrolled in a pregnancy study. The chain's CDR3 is CASSTGKGYTF. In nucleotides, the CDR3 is TGTGCCAGTAGTACAGGGAAGGGCTACACCTTC. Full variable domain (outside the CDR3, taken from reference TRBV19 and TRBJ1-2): DGGITQSPKYLFRKEGQNVTLSCEQNLNHDAMYWYRQDPGQGLRLIYYSQIVNDFQKGDIAEGYSVSREKKESFPLTVTSAQKNPTAFYLCASSTGKGYTFGSGTRLTVV.